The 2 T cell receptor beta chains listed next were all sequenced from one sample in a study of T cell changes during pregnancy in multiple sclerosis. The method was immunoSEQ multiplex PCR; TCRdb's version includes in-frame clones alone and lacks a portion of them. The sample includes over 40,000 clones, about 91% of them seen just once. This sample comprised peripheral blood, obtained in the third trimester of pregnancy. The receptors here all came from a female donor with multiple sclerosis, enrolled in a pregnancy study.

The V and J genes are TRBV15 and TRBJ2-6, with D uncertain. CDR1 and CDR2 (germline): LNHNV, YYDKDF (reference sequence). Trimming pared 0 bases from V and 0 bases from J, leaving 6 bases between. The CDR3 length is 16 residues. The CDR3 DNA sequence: TGTGCCACCAGCAGAGATGTAGACTCTGGGGCCAACGTCCTGACTTTC. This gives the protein CATSRDVDSGANVLTF.

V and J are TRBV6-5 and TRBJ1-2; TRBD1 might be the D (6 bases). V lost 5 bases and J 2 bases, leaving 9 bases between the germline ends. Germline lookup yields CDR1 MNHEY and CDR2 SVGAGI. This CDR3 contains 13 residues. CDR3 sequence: CASSPTGNYGYTF. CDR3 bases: TGTGCCAGCAGTCCAACAGGGAACTATGGCTACACCTTC.